The 5 T cell receptor beta chains reported below all come from one sample, sequenced in a study of OX40 agonist ivuxolimab in advanced cancers. Assay used: immunoSEQ multiplex PCR; TCRdb lists only in-frame clones, some missing. The table has tens of thousands of clones, approximately 83% seen once; the top ten hold roughly 3%. The specimen comprised CD4+ or CD8+ T cells sorted from blood, sampled in a trial of the OX40 agonist ivuxolimab. The receptor source for this set is an adult with an advanced solid tumor such as melanoma, head and neck, liver or kidney cancer.

This chain's CDR3 is CASSSDQLNEKLFF. CDR3 nucleotide sequence: TGTGCCAGCAGCTCGGACCAACTAAATGAAAAACTGTTTTTT. The gene calls are TRBV5-6 and TRBJ1-4; D is unclear. Germline V CDR1 and CDR2: SGHDT, YYEEEE. The CDR3 covers 14 residues. V shed 3 bases and J shed 5 bases, with 11 bases lying between them.

This chain uses TRBV29-1 with TRBJ1-1; D perhaps matches TRBD1 (5 bases). Germline-derived CDR1 and CDR2 are SQVTM and ANQGSEA. V was pared by 7 bases and J by 8 bases, with 17 bases between. The length of the CDR3 is 12 residues. The chain's CDR3 is CSATKGLHEAFF. The CDR3 DNA sequence: TGCAGCGCCACCAAGGGACTCCACGAAGCTTTCTTT.

The V and J genes are TRBV7-9 and TRBJ1-1; no clear D gene. V lost 5 bases and J lost 3, with 16 bases in between. The CDR3 extends over 15 amino acids. Germline V CDR1 and CDR2: SEHNR, FQNEAQ (reference sequence). CDR3 sequence reads: CASSLTYGRHTEAFF. CDR3 in DNA: TGTGCCAGCAGCCTTACTTACGGAAGGCACACTGAAGCTTTCTTT.

The CDR3 sequence: CASSVGLNSGNTIYF. CDR3 DNA sequence: TGTGCCAGTAGTGTCGGTCTTAACTCTGGAAACACCATATATTTT. J is TRBJ1-3 and V is TRBV19; D is ambiguous. The germline V and J ends were trimmed by 5 bases and 0 bases, with 11 bases remaining between them. The length of the CDR3 is 15 residues. The V gene's germline CDR1 is LNHDA and CDR2 SQIVND (reference sequence).

The genes are TRBV5-1 and TRBJ2-7; D unclear. The CDR3 runs 12 residues. Germline CDR1 is SGHRS and CDR2 is YFSETQ. V was shortened by 2 bases and J by 4 bases, with 7 bases between the two germline ends. The CDR3 nucleotides are TGCGCCAGCAGCTTAGAAGGTTACGAGCAGTACTTC. Encoded protein: CASSLEGYEQYF.